This is a list of T cell receptor beta chains from one sample in a study of OX40 agonist ivuxolimab in advanced cancers. The method was immunoSEQ multiplex PCR; TCRdb's version includes in-frame clones alone and lacks a portion of them. The table shows around 15,000 clones, with 75% to 95% occurring only once. The sample here was CD4+ or CD8+ T cells sorted from blood, taken in a trial of the OX40 agonist ivuxolimab. These receptors all stem from an adult with an advanced solid tumor such as melanoma, head and neck, liver or kidney cancer. Each CDR3 is given with its conserved first and last residue. Fields, in order: clone size, D gene, V gene, J gene, CDR3 DNA, CDR3 protein. The D gene is left open where the match is weak. Size values are once, few and many counts, or a class for expanded clones, and some rows have none.

>NA|TRBD2|TRBV13|TRBJ2-2
TGTGCCAGCAGCTTATCTGGACTAGCGGGAAACACCGGGGAGCTGTTTTTT
CASSLSGLAGNTGELFF
>NA|NA|TRBV7-9|TRBJ2-2
TGTGCCAGCAGCGCGGTGGCCGGGGAGCTGTTTTTT
CASSAVAGELFF
>NA|TRBD2|TRBV14|TRBJ2-1
TGTGCCAGCAGCCAAGAACAAGCGGGAGGGGAAAATGAGCAGTTCTTC
CASSQEQAGGENEQFF
>NA|NA|TRBV29-1|TRBJ2-1
TGCAGCGTTGAGGGACGTTACAATGAGCAGTTCTTC
CSVEGRYNEQFF
>few|NA|TRBV5-5|TRBJ2-1
TGTGCCAGCAGCTTGGGGGGCAATGAGCAGTTCTTC
CASSLGGNEQFF
>NA|NA|TRBV6-1|TRBJ2-3
TGTGCCAGCAGTGGGGACATGAGGGGGAGTACAGATACGCAGTATTTT
CASSGDMRGSTDTQYF
>once|NA|TRBV30|TRBJ1-1
TGTGCCTGGAGTATGGGGACGGGCACTGAAGCTTTCTTT
CAWSMGTGTEAFF
>NA|TRBD2|TRBV5-5|TRBJ2-3
TGTGCCAGCAGCTTCCCTAGCGGGGGCACAGATACGCAGTATTTT
CASSFPSGGTDTQYF
>NA|NA|TRBV2|TRBJ2-1
TGTGCCAGCAGCGACACCACCCCCGGGACCGCGGTGTACAATGAGCAGTTCTTC
CASSDTTPGTAVYNEQFF
>NA|NA|TRBV30|TRBJ1-5
TGTGCCTGTCAACGGGGGCAGGCTCCGTCGGAGCCCCAGCATTTT
CACQRGQAPSEPQHF
>NA|TRBD2|TRBV14|TRBJ2-1
TGTGCCAGCAGCCAAGGGGCCGGGACTAGCTTGCTGGGGCAGTTCTTC
CASSQGAGTSLLGQFF
>NA|NA|TRBV4-3|TRBJ1-1
TGCGCCAGCAGCCAAACAGGGAACACTGAAGCTTTCTTT
CASSQTGNTEAFF
>NA|NA|TRBV6-5|TRBJ2-5
TGTGCCAGCAGTTACGTCGGGTTCCAAGAGACCCAGTACTTC
CASSYVGFQETQYF
>once|NA|TRBV6-5|TRBJ2-7
TGTGCCAGCAGTTACTCGGGGAGCGTGCGAGTAAGCGAGCAGTACTTC
CASSYSGSVRVSEQYF
>few|TRBD1|TRBV27|TRBJ2-7
TGTGCCAGCAGTTTAACAGGGGACGAGCAGTACTTC
CASSLTGDEQYF
>NA|NA|TRBV27|TRBJ2-7
TGTGCCAGCAGTTGGGACGTAGCCTACGAGCAGTACTTC
CASSWDVAYEQYF
>NA|TRBD1|TRBV19|TRBJ2-7
TGTGCCAGTAGTATGTCTGTATTCGGGACAGGGATCTACGAGCAGTACTTC
CASSMSVFGTGIYEQYF
>NA|NA|TRBV6-1|TRBJ2-1
TGTGCCAGCAGTGTGTTGGCAGACAATGAGCAGTTCTTC
CASSVLADNEQFF
>NA|NA|TRBV19|TRBJ2-1
TGTGCCAGTAGTTTATTAGGGGGGCTTACCTACAATGAGCAGTTCTTC
CASSLLGGLTYNEQFF
>NA|TRBD2|TRBV18|TRBJ2-4
TGTGCCAGCTCACCCTACCAGATCGGGGGGGAAAACATTCAGTACTTC
CASSPYQIGGENIQYF
>NA|NA|TRBV7-8|TRBJ2-6
TGTGCCAGCAGCCGGACGGGACGGACGAAGATCTCTGGGGCCAACGTCCTGACTTTC
CASSRTGRTKISGANVLTF
>NA|TRBD2|TRBV9|TRBJ2-7
TGTGCCAGCAGCCCCGGGGGGAGCTACGAGCAGTACTTC
CASSPGGSYEQYF
>NA|NA|TRBV18|TRBJ1-5
TGTGCCAGCTCACGGGGGACGGCTGTCCAGCCCCAGCATTTT
CASSRGTAVQPQHF
>NA|NA|TRBV5-5|TRBJ2-1
TGTGCCAGCAGCTCCCCCGAGATAGCGGAGGCCTACAATGAGCAGTTCTTC
CASSSPEIAEAYNEQFF
>NA|TRBD1|TRBV27|TRBJ2-1
TGTGCCAGCAGTTTATCGAGGGGGACAGGGCTCAGGTACAATGAGCAGTTCTTC
CASSLSRGTGLRYNEQFF
>NA|NA|TRBV4-3|TRBJ1-2
TGCGCCAGCAGCCAAGATCTTGGGGCATGGAGTGGCTACACCTTC
CASSQDLGAWSGYTF
>NA|NA|TRBV10-3|TRBJ2-7
TGTGCCATCAGTGAGTCGACCAGCTTCTCCTACGAGCAGTACTTC
CAISESTSFSYEQYF
>NA|TRBD1|TRBV14|TRBJ1-5
TGTGCCAGCAGCGACCGGGACAGGGTTTGTAGCAATCAGCCCCAGCATTTT
CASSDRDRVCSNQPQHF
>NA|NA|TRBV7-9|TRBJ2-1
TGTGCCAGCACCTCGTTGAATGAGCAGTTCTTC
CASTSLNEQFF
>NA|TRBD2|TRBV10-2|TRBJ2-5
TGCGCCAGCAGTTGGGGGACTAGCGGGACCAAAGAGACCCAGTACTTC
CASSWGTSGTKETQYF
>NA|NA|TRBV6-5|TRBJ1-1
TGTGCCAGCAGTTACTCTATGCGGGATATAAGGGCTTTCTTT
CASSYSMRDIRAFF
>NA|TRBD2|TRBV7-9|TRBJ2-1
TGTGCCAGCAGCGGGACTAGCGGGGAATCCTACAATGAGCAGTTCTTC
CASSGTSGESYNEQFF
>NA|TRBD1|TRBV10-1|TRBJ1-2
TGCGCCAGCAGTGTTAGCCGGGACAGGGTAGATGGTGGCTACACCTTC
CASSVSRDRVDGGYTF
>once|TRBD2|TRBV5-5|TRBJ2-1
TGTGCCAGCAGCTTCTCTAGCGGAGAGCAGTTCTTC
CASSFSSGEQFF
>NA|TRBD2|TRBV6-5|TRBJ2-3
TGTGCCAGCAGAGCCGGGACTATTAGCACAGATACGCAGTATTTT
CASRAGTISTDTQYF
>few|NA|TRBV4-1|TRBJ2-1
TGTGCCAGCAGCCCCAGCCCTACCTACAATGAGCAGTTCTTC
CASSPSPTYNEQFF
>once|NA|TRBV11-2|TRBJ2-7
TGTGCCAGCAGCTTAGGAAGCCTTCCCTACGAGCAGTACTTC
CASSLGSLPYEQYF
>NA|TRBD2|TRBV5-6|TRBJ2-7
TGTGCCAGCAGCTCACAGACTAGCGCCTACGAGCAGTACTTC
CASSSQTSAYEQYF
>NA|NA|TRBV10-3|TRBJ2-1
TGTGCCATCAGTGTTTGGCGGGAAAGCTCCTACAATGAGCAGTTCTTC
CAISVWRESSYNEQFF
>NA|NA|TRBV15|TRBJ2-2
TGTGCCACCAGCAGAGATCTGGGCCTACCGGACACCGGGGAGCTGTTTTTT
CATSRDLGLPDTGELFF
>NA|NA|TRBV29-1|TRBJ2-7
TGCAGCGTTGAGACCCCCCCCGGCAGGGGCGTTTTCTACGAGCAGTACTTC
CSVETPPGRGVFYEQYF
>NA|NA|TRBV4-1|TRBJ2-7
TGCGCCAGCAGCCCGAGTGCGGGGAATCCGATTATCTACGAGCAGTACTTC
CASSPSAGNPIIYEQYF
>NA|TRBD1|TRBV19|TRBJ2-7
TGTGCCAGTAGCCCCGGGACAGGGGGCTACGAGCAGTACTTC
CASSPGTGGYEQYF
>few|NA|TRBV7-8|TRBJ1-2
TGTGCCAGCAGCTTAAGCCCATCGGATGGCTACACCTTC
CASSLSPSDGYTF
>NA|TRBD2|TRBV7-6|TRBJ2-1
TGTGCCAGCAGCGGGACTAGCGGGAGCCGTAGCTCCTACAATGAGCAGTTCTTC
CASSGTSGSRSSYNEQFF
>NA|NA|TRBV2|TRBJ2-1
TGTGCCAGCATATTACCCCCCAATGAGCAGTTCTTC
CASILPPNEQFF